This is a list of T cell receptor beta chains from one sample in a study of shared clonotypes between healthy human individuals. Assay: immunoSEQ multiplex PCR; the TCRdb copy retains only in-frame clones and omits some. The sample yields 800,000 to 950,000 clones, just over 95% seen once. The sample was naive CD8+ T cells sorted from blood. The receptor source for this set is a man aged 25-45 years in good health. Each CDR3 is given without its conserved first and last residue. The order of the fields is V gene, J gene, CDR3 protein.

V gene: TRBV27
J gene: TRBJ2-7
CDR3 protein: ASSPGRSNEQY

V gene: TRBV25-1
J gene: TRBJ2-2
CDR3 protein: ASTGGFTGELF

V gene: TRBV27
J gene: TRBJ1-1
CDR3 protein: ASSSSGGRTEAF

V gene: TRBV19
J gene: TRBJ1-5
CDR3 protein: ASSPSGRNQPQH

V gene: TRBV18
J gene: TRBJ2-1
CDR3 protein: ASSPLLGQSDNEQF

V gene: TRBV7-3
J gene: TRBJ2-3
CDR3 protein: ASSLTDASSTDTQY

V gene: TRBV2
J gene: TRBJ2-1
CDR3 protein: ASRERGGVLNEQF

V gene: TRBV28
J gene: TRBJ2-7
CDR3 protein: ASSFGRPGFEQY

V gene: TRBV11-1
J gene: TRBJ2-2
CDR3 protein: ASSLPRIGTGELF

V gene: TRBV6-5
J gene: TRBJ2-6
CDR3 protein: ATTRGVGANVLT

V gene: TRBV7-9
J gene: TRBJ2-5
CDR3 protein: ASSAHRGQQETQY

V gene: TRBV30
J gene: TRBJ1-5
CDR3 protein: AWSAWSGNNQPQH

V gene: TRBV14
J gene: TRBJ2-7
CDR3 protein: ASSQSPLSGTGDYEQY

V gene: TRBV7-9
J gene: TRBJ2-5
CDR3 protein: ASSGVTQY

V gene: TRBV9
J gene: TRBJ2-3
CDR3 protein: ASSVGAVVGGDTQY

V gene: TRBV10-3
J gene: TRBJ2-4
CDR3 protein: AITPHAGTGKNIQY

V gene: TRBV19
J gene: TRBJ2-1
CDR3 protein: ASSIWSGAEYNEQF

V gene: TRBV6-1
J gene: TRBJ2-1
CDR3 protein: ATSPPSAPWNEQF

V gene: TRBV27
J gene: TRBJ2-3
CDR3 protein: ASSLVTGYTDTQY

V gene: TRBV19
J gene: TRBJ1-1
CDR3 protein: ASSTLLDPEAF

V gene: TRBV18
J gene: TRBJ2-1
CDR3 protein: ASSHPSGSTYNEQF

V gene: TRBV27
J gene: TRBJ1-4
CDR3 protein: ASSGHGGLGEKLF

V gene: TRBV5-6
J gene: TRBJ2-7
CDR3 protein: ASSLGTGTSYEQY

V gene: TRBV13
J gene: TRBJ1-4
CDR3 protein: ASSLGDSATNEKLF

V gene: TRBV14
J gene: TRBJ2-1
CDR3 protein: ASSQASGGWYNEQF

V gene: TRBV11-2
J gene: TRBJ2-3
CDR3 protein: ASSKGGARATDTQY

V gene: TRBV7-8
J gene: TRBJ1-2
CDR3 protein: ASSSTGGAGYGYT

V gene: TRBV10-1
J gene: TRBJ2-7
CDR3 protein: ASKGLKPYEQY

V gene: TRBV27
J gene: TRBJ2-2
CDR3 protein: ASSLQQREKGGELF

V gene: TRBV28
J gene: TRBJ2-1
CDR3 protein: ASRPTSGRDPYNEQF

V gene: TRBV30
J gene: TRBJ1-2
CDR3 protein: AWSVLTGTGSNYGYT

V gene: TRBV29-1
J gene: TRBJ2-7
CDR3 protein: SVEDRLAEAYEQY

V gene: TRBV7-9
J gene: TRBJ2-1
CDR3 protein: ASSLMTSGRFAYNEQF

V gene: TRBV14
J gene: TRBJ2-1
CDR3 protein: ASRDRTYNEQF

V gene: TRBV11-2
J gene: TRBJ2-3
CDR3 protein: ASSLGRGGIRTDTQY

V gene: TRBV18
J gene: TRBJ2-7
CDR3 protein: ASSPRYRDVSYEQY

V gene: TRBV14
J gene: TRBJ2-1
CDR3 protein: ASSQETSGSYNEQF

V gene: TRBV12-2
J gene: TRBJ1-5
CDR3 protein: ASRRRTGSNQPQH

V gene: TRBV2
J gene: TRBJ1-4
CDR3 protein: ASSVASRREKLF

V gene: TRBV27
J gene: TRBJ2-2
CDR3 protein: ASSSTGTSGRTGELF

V gene: TRBV25-1
J gene: TRBJ2-1
CDR3 protein: ATDVGYNEQF

V gene: TRBV4-3
J gene: TRBJ2-1
CDR3 protein: ASSQDQSYNEQF

V gene: TRBV15
J gene: TRBJ2-7
CDR3 protein: ATSGSQPEQY

V gene: TRBV28
J gene: TRBJ2-7
CDR3 protein: ASSFSPRDSSYEQY

V gene: TRBV15
J gene: TRBJ1-1
CDR3 protein: ATSVRDILNTEAF

V gene: TRBV2
J gene: TRBJ2-2
CDR3 protein: ASWKRNFRGGNTGELF

V gene: TRBV28
J gene: TRBJ2-7
CDR3 protein: ASSDRVYEQY

V gene: TRBV29-1
J gene: TRBJ1-2
CDR3 protein: SVGAGEYGYT

V gene: TRBV4-3
J gene: TRBJ2-1
CDR3 protein: ASSQDRGSYNEQF

V gene: TRBV6-5
J gene: TRBJ2-5
CDR3 protein: ASMAHPETQY

V gene: TRBV28
J gene: TRBJ2-7
CDR3 protein: ASTSGPAEQY

V gene: TRBV13
J gene: TRBJ1-1
CDR3 protein: ASSSDRVRTEAF

V gene: TRBV28
J gene: TRBJ2-1
CDR3 protein: ASSGRDYNNEQF

V gene: TRBV11-2
J gene: TRBJ2-7
CDR3 protein: ASSLVLAGGYEQY

V gene: TRBV7-6
J gene: TRBJ2-2
CDR3 protein: ASSAGQGAGELF

V gene: TRBV19
J gene: TRBJ2-4
CDR3 protein: ASSSPATSVKNIQY

V gene: TRBV7-9
J gene: TRBJ1-2
CDR3 protein: ASSLRQGLDT

V gene: TRBV11-2
J gene: TRBJ2-3
CDR3 protein: ASSLEVRGLGTDTQY